Below, 23 T cell receptor beta chains from the same sample are listed, as sequenced in a study of control samples from healthy donors and cancer patients. Using immunoSEQ multiplex PCR, the repertoire was profiled, and TCRdb retains in-frame clones only, with some absent. The sample holds some 99,000 clones, approximately 90% seen once. The sample was blood. Receptor source: a human donor in good health. The donor label of this sample is uncertain.

This clone showed up just a few times. This chain uses TRBV6-5 with TRBJ1-3; D is ambiguous. Germline V lookup: CDR1 MNHEY, CDR2 SVGAGI. V dropped 4 bases and J dropped 0 bases, with 7 bases sitting between them. The CDR3 is 14 amino acids. The CDR3 here is CASSFDGSGNTIYF. The CDR3 DNA follows: TGTGCCAGCAGTTTTGACGGCTCTGGAAACACCATATATTTT.

V usage is TRBV6-1 and J usage is TRBJ2-1; a possible D gene is TRBD1 (6 bases). V was trimmed by 2 bases and J by 6 bases, leaving 11 bases between them. The CDR3 totals 14 residues. CDR1 is MNHNS and CDR2 is SASEGT in the germline V gene. The CDR3 loop is CASSESRGGNEQFF. DNA of the CDR3: TGTGCCAGCAGTGAAAGTAGAGGGGGCAATGAGCAGTTCTTC.

This clone was seen a single time. V usage is TRBV18 and J usage is TRBJ1-1; no clear D gene. The V gene lost 4 bases and the J gene lost 2 bases, with 11 bases spanning the gap. Germline values: CDR1 KGHSH, CDR2 LQKENI. This CDR3 has 14 residues. As DNA, the CDR3 is TGTGCCAGCTCACAATCGGACTACAACACTGAAGCTTTCTTT. Encoded protein: CASSQSDYNTEAFF.

V and J are TRBV24-1 and TRBJ2-2; 7 bases are shared with TRBD2. The J segment lost 1 base and the V segment lost 6 bases, leaving 10 bases of the junction unmatched. The germline gives CDR1 KGHDR, CDR2 SFDVKD. The CDR3 runs to 17 residues. For the CDR3, the DNA is TGTGCCACCAGTCCCCATTACGGGGGGATGAACACCGGGGAGCTGTTTTTT. Its translation is CATSPHYGGMNTGELFF.

V usage is TRBV5-1 and J usage is TRBJ1-2; 8 nucleotides match TRBD1. Germline CDR1 SGHRS, CDR2 YFSETQ. J was trimmed by 2 bases and V by 7 bases; bases with no gene match: 16. This CDR3 spans 17 amino acids. CDR3: CASSLGGTGTQNYGYTF. The CDR3 coding sequence is TGCGCCAGCTCCTTAGGGGGGACAGGCACCCAGAACTATGGCTACACCTTC.

The V call is TRBV13, the J call TRBJ1-4; 11 bases are a match to TRBD1. The CDR3 runs to 17 residues. The V gene end was trimmed by 5 bases and the J gene end by 6 bases; junction bases not matched to a gene: 11. The germline V gene encodes CDR1 PRHDT and CDR2 FYEKMQ (reference sequence). In DNA form, the CDR3 reads TGTGCCAGCAGCCGCCCCGGGACAGGGGGAAGGCATGAAAAACTGTTTTTT. It encodes CASSRPGTGGRHEKLFF.

The chain uses TRBV18 and TRBJ2-5; D uncertain. The germline V and J ends were trimmed by 3 bases and 3 bases, with 2 bases remaining between them. The V gene's germline CDR1 is KGHSH and CDR2 LQKENI. The CDR3 loop spans 11 amino acids. Written as DNA, the CDR3 is TGTGCCAGCTCACCGGAAGAGACCCAGTACTTC. It translates to CASSPEETQYF.

The chain combines TRBV15 with TRBJ2-5, with 11 bases identical to TRBD2. The CDR3 runs to 16 residues. V lost 1 base to trimming and J lost 5 bases; unmatched junction nucleotides: 6. CDR1 is LNHNV, CDR2 YYDKDF, per germline (reference sequence). CDR3 residues: CATSRGSGGAGETQYF. The CDR3 DNA is TGTGCCACCAGCAGAGGTAGCGGGGGGGCCGGGGAGACCCAGTACTTC.

Of note for this clone: The same CDR3 is also encoded by other DNA sequences in this sample. This chain links TRBV3-1 (or the pseudogene TRBV3-2) with TRBJ1-5; D not resolved. Germline V gives CDR1 LGHDT, CDR2 YNNKEL (reference sequence). V lost 1 base to trimming and J lost 2 bases, with 0 bases between them. This CDR3 is built from 12 residues. The CDR3 is CASSQGNQPQHF. The CDR3 coding sequence is TGTGCCAGCAGCCAAGGCAATCAGCCCCAGCATTTT.

V is TRBV10-3 and J is TRBJ1-2; D gene unclear. Germline values: CDR1 ENHRY, CDR2 SYGVKD. This CDR3 comprises 14 residues. V shed 3 bases and J shed 4 bases, with 12 bases lying between them. CDR3 sequence reads: CAISDGDGSYGYTF. For the CDR3, the DNA is TGTGCCATCAGTGATGGGGATGGGAGCTATGGCTACACCTTC.

This CDR3 reads CASSLGPRGLASYEQYF. The CDR3 coding sequence is TGTGCCAGCAGCTTAGGACCCCGGGGACTAGCTAGCTACGAGCAGTACTTC. The V call is TRBV11-3, the J call TRBJ2-7; 9 positions agree with TRBD2. The germline V gene encodes CDR1 SGHNT and CDR2 YENEEA. The CDR3 length is 17 residues. With 1 base clipped from V and 3 bases from J, the junction kept 10 bases outside the gene matches.

The CDR3 sequence: CASRGTGASNQPQHF. CDR3 sequence (DNA): TGTGCCAGCAGAGGGACAGGGGCTAGCAATCAGCCCCAGCATTTT. The chain couples TRBV2 to TRBJ1-5, with TRBD1 matching 10 bases. Germline V gives CDR1 SNHLY, CDR2 FYNNEI. The CDR3 runs 15 residues. J lost 0 bases, V lost 6 bases, and 2 bases had no gene match. Drawing the rest from reference TRBV2 and TRBJ1-5, the complete variable domain is EPEVTQTPSHQVTQMGQEVILRCVPISNHLYFYWYRQILGQKVEFLVSFYNNEISEKSEIFDDQFSVERPDGSNFTLKIRSTKLEDSAMYFCASRGTGASNQPQHFGDGTRLSIL.

The V and J genes are TRBV7-2 and TRBJ2-7, with unresolved D. This CDR3 is 12 amino acids long. Per germline, CDR1 SGHTA and CDR2 FQGNSA. Trimming pared 5 bases from V and 3 bases from J, leaving 8 bases between. CDR3 sequence (DNA): TGTGCCAGCAGCGACCAATTCTACGAGCAGTACTTC. Translated, it gives CASSDQFYEQYF.

V is TRBV5-1 and J is TRBJ1-3; D is unclear. CDR1 and CDR2 (germline): SGHRS, YFSETQ. Trimming pared 4 bases from V and 5 bases from J, leaving 10 bases between. CDR3 length: 13 amino acids. CDR3 protein: CASSPGDRNTIYF. For the CDR3, the DNA is TGCGCCAGCAGCCCCGGAGACAGAAACACCATATATTTT.

This clone showed up just a few times. This chain connects TRBV7-3 to TRBJ1-6; 8 bases are a match to TRBD1. There are 15 residues in the CDR3. Germline-derived CDR1 and CDR2 are SGHTA and FQGTGA. Trimming at V came to 5 bases and at J to 4 bases, leaving 4 bases not matched to a gene. The chain's CDR3 is CASSADREYNSPLHF. In DNA, the CDR3 is TGTGCCAGCAGCGCGGACAGGGAGTATAATTCACCCCTCCACTTT.

The V gene is TRBV19, the J gene TRBJ1-2, with TRBD1 as a possible D gene (6 bases). The V gene's germline CDR1 is LNHDA and CDR2 SQIVND (reference sequence). CDR3 size: 14 residues. Trimming stripped 6 bases from V and 4 bases from J, with 15 bases between. The CDR3 here is CASRETGAIYGYTF. CDR3 nucleotide sequence: TGTGCCAGTAGAGAGACAGGCGCGATCTATGGCTACACCTTC.

The rearrangement links TRBV30 to TRBJ1-5; D is uncertain. Per germline, CDR1 GTSNPN and CDR2 SVGIG (reference sequence). This CDR3 spans 13 amino acids. Trimming removed 3 bases from V and 4 bases from J, with 10 bases in between. CDR3 DNA: TGTGCCTGGAGCCTAGCGGAAAATCAGCCCCAGCATTTT. Translating gives CAWSLAENQPQHF.

This chain joins TRBV2 and TRBJ1-3, with D hard to call. The CDR3 is made up of 10 amino acids. Germline V gives CDR1 SNHLY, CDR2 FYNNEI. Trimming pared 8 bases from V and 4 bases from J, leaving 3 bases between. CDR3 sequence: CASSGNTIYF. In DNA, the CDR3 is TGTGCCAGCTCCGGAAACACCATATATTTT.

This sequence joins TRBV5-1 and TRBJ2-5; D is possibly TRBD1 or TRBD2 (5 bases each). The CDR3 is 16 amino acids. Trimming took 0 bases from V and 5 from J, leaving 17 bases between them. Germline lookup yields CDR1 SGHRS and CDR2 YFSETQ. The CDR3 loop reads CASSLGSARGEETQYF. The CDR3 DNA follows: TGCGCCAGCAGCTTGGGCTCGGCCAGAGGGGAGGAGACCCAGTACTTC.

The rearrangement uses TRBV5-6 and TRBJ2-7, with unresolved D. Germline-derived CDR1 and CDR2 are SGHDT and YYEEEE. V lost 4 bases, J lost 0 bases, and 14 bases lay in between. The CDR3 has 15 residues. The CDR3 coding sequence is TGTGCCAGCAGCCCCAGGACCGAGATCTCCTACGAGCAGTACTTC. It translates to CASSPRTEISYEQYF.

The chain has TRBV27 and TRBJ2-1; the match to TRBD2 covers 7 bases. This CDR3 spans 13 amino acids. Germline V gives CDR1 MNHEY, CDR2 SMNVEV (reference sequence). Trimming removed 5 bases from V and 8 bases from J; junction bases left unmatched: 6. The DNA of the CDR3 is TGTGCCAGCAGTCCTCGGACTAGGGATGAGCAGTTCTTC. The encoded protein is CASSPRTRDEQFF.

A few counts support this clone. The chain combines TRBV5-4 with TRBJ1-2; maybe TRBD1 (5 bases). CDR3 length: 15 amino acids. Germline CDR1 is SGHNT and CDR2 is YYREEE (reference sequence). Trimming stripped 5 bases from V and 5 bases from J, with 19 bases between. The CDR3 DNA reads as TGTGCCAGCAGAATTAAGGGAGACAGCACATATGGCTACACCTTC. Protein product: CASRIKGDSTYGYTF.

This clone was counted a few times. V and J are TRBV11-2 and TRBJ2-7; 10 positions match TRBD1. Germline V gene data show CDR1 as SGHAT and CDR2 as FQNNGV. After removal of 3 bases from V and 3 bases from J, the junction contained 5 bases not matched to a gene. CDR3 length equals 15 residues. The CDR3 spells CASSLGQGIVYEQYF. The CDR3 coding sequence is TGTGCCAGCAGCTTGGGACAGGGGATCGTCTACGAGCAGTACTTC.